A selection of T cell receptor beta chains follows, all from one sample in a study of T cells in Graves' hyperthyroidism and ophthalmopathy. TCRdb reanalysed the multiplex PCR reads using MiXCR and keeps one entry per CDR3 protein. The profile shows about 640,000 distinct CDR3 sequences, more than 20% of them singletons. The sample consisted of blood. The receptors were sampled from a man aged 25-40 years with Graves' ophthalmopathy. CDR3s include the opening cysteine and the closing phenylalanine or tryptophan. Each record gives: V gene, clone size, J gene, D gene, CDR3 protein, CDR3 DNA. A D gene is named only where the DNA matches it firmly. The size entry is marked missing in some rows and otherwise reads once, few, many or a size class.

>TRBV3-1|NA|TRBJ2-3|NA
CASSQEEPSRGFGTDTQYF
TGTGCCAGCAGCCAAGAAGAGCCAAGCAGGGGATTCGGGACAGATACGCAGTATTTT
>TRBV10-2|NA|TRBJ1-5|NA
CASRADSTSNQPQHF
TGCGCCAGCAGAGCCGATTCAACTAGCAATCAGCCCCAGCATTTT
>TRBV6-1|NA|TRBJ1-5|TRBD1
CASRRAGQGLNQPQHF
TGTGCCAGCAGAAGGGCGGGACAGGGGCTTAATCAGCCCCAGCATTTT
>TRBV6-2/TRBV6-3|NA|TRBJ2-3|NA
CASSFPGDRNTDTQYF
TGTGCCAGCAGTTTCCCAGGGGATCGGAACACAGATACGCAGTATTTT
>TRBV12-3/TRBV12-4|few|TRBJ1-3|NA
CASSLGTGQRSGNTIYF
TGTGCCAGCAGTTTGGGAACAGGTCAACGCTCTGGAAACACCATATATTTT
>TRBV5-4|NA|TRBJ2-1|NA
CASSYRGDRLVQFF
TGTGCCAGCAGTTATCGAGGGGACCGGCTAGTGCAGTTCTTC
>TRBV10-3|few|TRBJ1-1|NA
CAISETGLFGAFF
TGTGCCATCAGTGAAACAGGATTGTTTGGAGCTTTCTTT
>TRBV4-1|few|TRBJ1-1|NA
CASSPDQGTNTEAFF
TGCGCCAGCAGCCCTGACCAGGGGACGAACACTGAAGCTTTCTTT
>TRBV7-8|NA|TRBJ1-1|NA
CVSSLGGPEAFF
TGTGTCAGCAGCTTAGGAGGGCCTGAAGCTTTCTTT
>TRBV20-1|NA|TRBJ2-3|NA
CSARWSTDTQYF
TGCAGTGCTAGATGGAGCACAGATACGCAGTATTTT
>TRBV20-1|NA|TRBJ1-6|NA
CSARSTGDTYNSPLHF
TGCAGTGCTAGATCCACCGGGGACACATATAATTCACCCCTCCACTTT
>TRBV10-3|few|TRBJ1-6|NA
CAIRDRSSYNSPLHF
TGTGCCATCAGGGACCGAAGCTCCTATAATTCACCCCTCCACTTT
>TRBV4-1|few|TRBJ1-4|NA
CASSPTQGLLREKLFF
TGCGCCAGCAGCCCTACACAGGGTTTATTGCGCGAAAAACTGTTTTTT
>TRBV6-5|few|TRBJ2-4|TRBD2
CASSFSGRVVKNIQYF
TGTGCCAGCAGTTTTAGCGGGAGGGTGGTCAAAAACATTCAGTACTTC
>TRBV29-1|few|TRBJ2-1|TRBD2
CSDLGLAGEQFF
TGCAGCGACCTCGGACTAGCCGGTGAGCAGTTCTTC
>TRBV10-3|NA|TRBJ2-1|NA
CAIRSPGDEQFF
TGTGCCATCAGAAGTCCCGGCGATGAGCAGTTCTTC
>TRBV27|NA|TRBJ1-5|TRBD1
CASSSGTGKGRQPQHF
TGTGCCAGCAGTTCGGGGACAGGCAAAGGACGACAGCCCCAGCATTTT
>TRBV2|NA|TRBJ2-7|NA
CASSTSRSVVAYEQYF
TGTGCCAGCAGCACAAGTCGTAGCGTCGTAGCCTACGAGCAGTACTTC
>TRBV28|few|TRBJ2-1|TRBD2
CASSLGLVYNEQFF
TGTGCCAGCAGTTTAGGACTAGTCTACAATGAGCAGTTCTTC
>TRBV20-1|few|TRBJ2-1|TRBD2
CSASGRYYNEQFF
TGCAGTGCTAGCGGGAGGTACTACAATGAGCAGTTCTTC
>TRBV4-3|NA|TRBJ2-7|TRBD2
CASSQDRREGDEQYF
TGCGCCAGCAGCCAAGATCGACGGGAGGGGGACGAGCAGTACTTC
>TRBV27|NA|TRBJ2-4|TRBD2
CASKGLDRDIQYF
TGTGCCAGCAAAGGACTAGATAGGGACATTCAGTACTTC
>TRBV12-3/TRBV12-4|NA|TRBJ1-3|NA
CASSPPGRSSGNTIYF
TGTGCCAGCAGTCCTCCGGGACGGAGCTCTGGAAACACCATATATTTT
>TRBV28|many|TRBJ1-5|NA
CASRETDLNNQPQHF
TGTGCCAGCAGGGAAACAGATCTAAACAATCAGCCCCAGCATTTT